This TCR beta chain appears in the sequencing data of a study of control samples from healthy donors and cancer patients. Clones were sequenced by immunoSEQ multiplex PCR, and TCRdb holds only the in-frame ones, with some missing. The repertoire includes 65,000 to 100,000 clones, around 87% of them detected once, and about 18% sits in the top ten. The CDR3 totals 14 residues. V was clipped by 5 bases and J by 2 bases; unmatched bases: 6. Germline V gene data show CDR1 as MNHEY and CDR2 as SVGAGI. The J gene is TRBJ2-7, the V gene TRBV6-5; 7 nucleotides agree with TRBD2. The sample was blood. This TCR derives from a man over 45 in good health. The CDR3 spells CASSRSGATYEQYF. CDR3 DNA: TGTGCCAGCAGTCGAAGCGGGGCCACCTACGAGCAGTACTTC.